This paragraph reports one TCR beta chain. Its specificity is not known. The data stem from a study of post-analysis software for immune sequencing data. Study-wide findings and caveats: About five TRBV segments, including TRBV5-6, TRBV5-1 and TRBV20-1, were more frequent in patients than controls. Samples sharing a preparation batch grouped tightly together when assessed by F measure. In multiple sclerosis, normalized Chao1 diversity was significantly below that of controls.

The CDR3 covers 15 residues. Germline CDR1 MNHNY, CDR2 SVGAGI (reference sequence). V lost 2 bases to trimming and J lost 2 bases, with 7 bases between them. Included in the TCR beta cDNA libraries were unique molecular identifiers. The T cell input of roughly 0.9 to 10 million gave a few hundred thousand cDNA molecules. TCRdb reanalysed the PCR reads using MiXCR and keeps one entry per CDR3 protein. Of approximately 730,000 distinct CDR3 sequences in the sample, around 27% were seen once. What was sequenced was blood. The sequence was collected from a girl aged 5-17 years with multiple sclerosis. This chain uses TRBV6-6 with TRBJ2-6, with D perhaps TRBD2 (5 bases). The CDR3 region is CASSYIGAGANVLTF. For the CDR3, the DNA is TGTGCCAGCAGTTACATCGGGGCTGGGGCCAACGTCCTGACTTTC.